The entry that follows covers one TCR beta chain sequence. What it binds is unknown. Using its own MiXCR run on the reads, TCRdb lists one record per CDR3 protein. This sample carries about 140,000 distinct CDR3 sequences, about 6% of them seen once, and the ten largest clones take about a sixth. These data belong to a study of T cell repertoires in cytomegalovirus infection. Across the whole study: CMV infection plus the matching HLA type was flagged by public TCR beta signatures.

Study-wide results and caveats: Summed frequency of public TCR beta families distinguished CMV carriers with the relevant HLA. What dominated the ex vivo response were HLA-C-restricted CMV-specific TCR beta clonotypes.

The ends were cut back, 3 bases at V and 3 bases at J, with 13 bases in the middle. The CDR3 extends over 15 amino acids. CDR1 KGHDR and CDR2 SFDVKD come from the germline V gene. The clonotype originates from a human donor in good health (CMV status not recorded). Some clones in this sample may be carry-over from other donors' samples. The chain is built from TRBV24-1 and TRBJ2-5, with D perhaps TRBD2 (6 bases). Input material: PBMCs. CDR3 protein: CATSDPRDPKETQYF. The CDR3 region has the DNA TGTGCCACCAGTGATCCGCGGGACCCCAAAGAGACCCAGTACTTC.